The T cell receptor (beta chain) described here comes from a study of shared clonotypes between healthy human individuals. Trimming took 5 bases from V and 8 from J; bases not matched to a gene: 13. In germline, CDR1 is MNHEY, CDR2 SMNVEV (reference sequence). The CDR3 is 15 residues long. The method was immunoSEQ multiplex PCR; TCRdb's version includes in-frame clones alone and lacks a portion of them. The table shows about 1 million clones, with around 74% occurring only once. The chain joins TRBV27 to TRBJ1-2; the match to TRBD1 covers 8 bases. The sequencing sample was made of memory CD4+ T cells sorted from blood. Subset defined: CD45RA-negative fraction. The source of this sequence is a man in his late teens or twenties in good health. CDR3 region: CASSRTAGGARGYTF. The CDR3, as DNA: TGTGCCAGCAGTAGAACGGCAGGGGGCGCGAGAGGCTACACCTTC.